Listed below are T cell receptor beta chains from one sample, sequenced in a study of T-cell reconstitution after alpha-beta-depleted transplantation in children. TCRdb fed the PCR reads into MiXCR, producing one record per CDR3 protein. Among 6,600 or so distinct CDR3 sequences listed, more than 5% were seen once. Sequencing used PBMCs, mostly from graft donor cells, obtained 180 days after TCRalphabeta/CD19-depleted stem cell transplant. Receptor source: a child less than two years old who had a stem cell transplant for acute myeloid leukemia, so the T cells may come from the graft donor. Both conserved end residues are part of each CDR3. The D gene is left open where the match is weak. Size is stated as how often the clone was seen (once, few, many) or a class if it is expanded.

d_call clone_size j_call v_call cdr3_nt cdr3_aa
TRBD2 many TRBJ2-5 TRBV2 TGTGCCAGCAGGAGTAGCGGGAGTTACGAAGAGACCCAGTACTTC CASRSSGSYEETQYF
NA many TRBJ2-5 TRBV28 TGTGCCAGCAGTTCGGGACCGCAAGAGACCCAGTACTTC CASSSGPQETQYF
NA many TRBJ2-7 TRBV6-5 TGTGCCAGCAGTTACTCTCCCAGACTGTCCTACGAGCAGTACTTC CASSYSPRLSYEQYF
NA medium-sized TRBJ1-5 TRBV3-1 TGTGCCAGCAGCCAGAACGGGGGTTATAGCAATCAGCCCCAGCATTTT CASSQNGGYSNQPQHF
TRBD2 once TRBJ2-2 TRBV3-1 TGTACCTGCTGTTTTGGAGGTGTCGGGACTAGTTTACACAGGGAGCTGTTTTTT CTCCFGGVGTSLHRELFF
NA many TRBJ2-7 TRBV6-2/TRBV6-3 TGTGCCAGCAGTTACTCGATAGACTACTCCTACGAGCAGTACTTC CASSYSIDYSYEQYF
NA many TRBJ2-1 TRBV5-1 TGCGCCACCCGAAGGACTACCTCGTACAATGAGCAGTTCTTC CATRRTTSYNEQFF
NA many TRBJ2-3 TRBV30 TGTGCCTGGAGTGTATCGGGTCAAGATACGCAGTATTTT CAWSVSGQDTQYF
NA many TRBJ2-7 TRBV27 TGTGCCAGCAGTTTAGGAGCCCAGGGCTACGGGCACGAGCAGTACTTC CASSLGAQGYGHEQYF
NA many TRBJ2-3 TRBV2 TGTGCCAGCAGTGTGGGGGCGGCGAGCACAGATACGCAGTATTTT CASSVGAASTDTQYF
TRBD1 many TRBJ2-7 TRBV24-1 TGTGCCACCAGTGCCCAACAGGGGGCCCACTACGAGCAGTACTTC CATSAQQGAHYEQYF
TRBD2 medium-sized TRBJ2-7 TRBV6-6 TGTGCCAGCATCGGGGGGGCTAGCGGCCCCTACGAGCAGTACTTC CASIGGASGPYEQYF